These 29 T cell receptor beta chains were all obtained from the same sample, sequenced in a study of cytomegalovirus exposure and HLA in healthy donors. The PCR made use of 60 Vbeta and 13 Jbeta primers. Libraries were prepared by immunoSEQ multiplex PCR; TCRdb keeps only in-frame clonotypes and omits some of them. The sample has 180,000 or so clones; 82% are singletons. The sequenced material came from PBMCs. Receptors originate from a woman in her forties or fifties in good health and CMV-seropositive.

V gene TRBV13 combines with J gene TRBJ2-7; a weak D match, TRBD1 (6 bases). The CDR3 sequence is 14 residues long. Germline V gives CDR1 PRHDT, CDR2 FYEKMQ (reference sequence). Trimming left V 9 bases short and J 0 bases short, with 15 bases between. The CDR3 loop reads CASKLQGISYEQYF. For the CDR3, the DNA is TGTGCCAGTAAGTTACAGGGCATCTCCTACGAGCAGTACTTC.

The chain recombines TRBV6-5 with TRBJ2-5, with D possibly TRBD1 on 6 matching bases. The assigned J gene may be wrong: the sequence end matches TRBJ2-7 better. The germline V gene encodes CDR1 MNHEY and CDR2 SVGAGI. The CDR3 is 15 residues long. CDR3 protein: CASSYGDEGAYEQYF. CDR3 sequence (DNA): TGTGCCAGCAGTTACGGCGATGAGGGGGCCTACGAGCAGTACTTC.

The rearrangement links TRBV18 to TRBJ2-2; the match to TRBD1 covers 7 bases. CDR3 length equals 16 residues. Looked up from germline, CDR1 is KGHSH and CDR2 is LQKENI. Trimming at V came to 4 bases and at J to 2 bases, leaving 7 bases not matched to a gene. The CDR3, as DNA: TGTGCCAGCTCACGATCACGACAGGGCAACACCGGGGAGCTGTTTTTT. Its protein is CASSRSRQGNTGELFF.

The V gene is TRBV25-1, the J gene TRBJ2-3; TRBD2 matches at 8 bases. Unmatched junction bases numbered 14, after V lost 5 bases and J lost 10 bases. Looked up from germline, CDR1 is MGHDK and CDR2 is SYGVNS. This CDR3 spans 15 amino acids. CDR3 coding DNA: TGTGCCAGCAGTCGGGGTTACAGCGGGGGTGGAGCGCAGTATTTT. Its protein product is CASSRGYSGGGAQYF.

The chain carries TRBV5-8 and TRBJ2-1; perhaps TRBD2 as D (6 bases). This CDR3 has 15 amino acids. The V gene lost 1 base and the J gene lost 7 bases, with 15 bases spanning the gap. Germline CDR1 SGHTS, CDR2 YDEGEE. CDR3 amino acids: CASSLRVAGGNEQFF. The CDR3 nucleotides are TGTGCCAGCAGCTTGAGAGTAGCCGGAGGGAATGAGCAGTTCTTC.

The gene calls are TRBV14 and TRBJ2-6, with D perhaps matching TRBD1 (6 bases). Trimming took off 6 bases at V and 1 base at J, with 16 bases between the two ends. Germline V lookup: CDR1 SGHDN, CDR2 FVKESK. The CDR3 contains 17 residues. CDR3 in amino acids: CASSLTGPLSGANVLTF. The CDR3 DNA follows: TGTGCCAGCAGTTTGACAGGACCTCTTTCTGGGGCCAACGTCCTGACTTTC.

The V gene is TRBV4-1, the J gene TRBJ1-6, with 9 positions matching TRBD1. Looked up from germline, CDR1 is MGHRA and CDR2 is YSYEKL. The CDR3 length is 17 residues. Trimming removed 1 base from V and 2 bases from J; junction bases left unmatched: 3. The CDR3 loop reads CASSQVRTGAYNSPLHF. CDR3 bases: TGCGCCAGCAGCCAAGTTCGGACAGGGGCCTATAATTCACCCCTCCACTTT.

V and J are TRBV6-1 and TRBJ1-6, with a tentative D call TRBD1 (6 bases). In germline, CDR1 is MNHNS, CDR2 SASEGT. The CDR3 totals 15 residues. V dropped 7 bases and J dropped 10 bases, with 20 bases sitting between them. The CDR3 bases are TGTGCCAGCAACTCAGGGGAGGGGAGGCGATCACCCCTCCACTTT. The encoded protein is CASNSGEGRRSPLHF.

CDR3 in amino acids: CALWGGGPDTQYF. In DNA, the CDR3 is TGTGCCCTATGGGGGGGAGGGCCAGATACGCAGTATTTT. V and J are TRBV7-9 and TRBJ2-3; 7 nucleotides line up with TRBD2. Germline-derived CDR1 and CDR2 are SEHNR and FQNEAQ (reference sequence). The CDR3 has 13 residues. V shed 11 bases and J 4 bases; nucleotides not matched to a gene: 9.

The chain has TRBV28 and TRBJ2-1; TRBD1 is a possible D gene (5 bases). The CDR3 totals 14 residues. Per the germline V gene, CDR1 is MDHEN and CDR2 is SYDVKM. V dropped 5 bases and J dropped 6 bases, with 14 bases sitting between them. The CDR3 loop reads CASSAPTGANEQFF. The CDR3 coding sequence is TGTGCCAGCAGTGCCCCGACTGGGGCCAATGAGCAGTTCTTC.

This clone was seen a single time. This chain connects TRBV28 to TRBJ1-2; TRBD1 is a possible D gene (6 bases). Per the germline V gene, CDR1 is MDHEN and CDR2 is SYDVKM. V was cut by 8 bases and J by 0 bases, with 16 bases left in between. The CDR3 spans 15 residues. CDR3 DNA sequence: TGTGCCAGCCTCTCTACAGGGACCACTAACTATGGCTACACCTTC. It translates to CASLSTGTTNYGYTF.

The genes are TRBV9 and TRBJ2-5; D is perhaps TRBD2 (6 bases). Trimming cost V 0 bases and J 8 bases, with 8 bases left between them. The germline V gene encodes CDR1 SGDLS and CDR2 YYNGEE. This CDR3 is built from 12 residues. CDR3: CASSVGGETQYF. In DNA, the CDR3 is TGTGCCAGCAGCGTAGGGGGGGAAACCCAGTACTTC.

A single count supports this clone. This rearrangement joins TRBV11-3 to TRBJ2-2; 10 positions agree with TRBD1. V dropped 0 bases and J dropped 3; count of bases not matched to a gene: 4. CDR3 size: 17 residues. CDR1 is SGHNT, CDR2 YENEEA, per germline. The CDR3 loop reads CASSLDTGTGDTGELFF. The CDR3 DNA reads as TGTGCCAGCAGCTTAGATACCGGGACAGGGGACACCGGGGAGCTGTTTTTT.

The chain is built from TRBV19 and TRBJ1-2; D is unclear. The CDR3 sequence is 13 residues long. With 6 bases removed from V and 0 bases from J, the gap between germline ends came to 8 bases. Germline loops: CDR1 LNHDA, CDR2 SQIVND (reference sequence). CDR3 amino acids: CASSLRANYGYTF. DNA for the CDR3: TGTGCCAGTAGCCTACGGGCTAACTATGGCTACACCTTC.

Worth noting for this clone: This specimen includes other DNA sequences encoding the same CDR3. The chain combines TRBV28 with TRBJ2-5, with D maybe TRBD2 (5 bases). Germline V gives CDR1 MDHEN, CDR2 SYDVKM. Trimming stripped 6 bases from V and 5 bases from J, with 13 bases between. CDR3 length equals 13 residues. CDR3 DNA: TGTGCCAGCAGCCGCGGAGGTCAGGAGACCCAGTACTTC. Protein product: CASSRGGQETQYF.

The CDR3 nucleotides are TGTGCCACAGGAGGGGTCAAGGAGACCCAGTACTTC. Amino acids: CATGGVKETQYF. This chain connects TRBV28 to TRBJ2-5; a weak D match, TRBD2 (6 bases). Trimming took off 10 bases at V and 5 bases at J, with 14 bases between the two ends. There are 12 residues in the CDR3. Germline assignment: CDR1 MDHEN and CDR2 SYDVKM.

The V gene is TRBV6-6, the J gene TRBJ1-5; no clear D. The CDR3 extends over 15 amino acids. V lost 4 bases and J lost 3, with 13 bases in between. Looked up from germline, CDR1 is MNHNY and CDR2 is SVGAGI (reference sequence). The CDR3 region has the DNA TGTGCCAGCAGTTCTTCTCAGACTAACAATCAGCCCCAGCATTTT. The encoded protein is CASSSSQTNNQPQHF.

The chain links TRBV9 to TRBJ1-1; possibly TRBD1 for D (5 bases). V lost 4 bases, J lost 11 bases, and 21 bases lay in between. Germline V gene lookup returns CDR1 SGDLS and CDR2 YYNGEE. The length of the CDR3 is 14 residues. The CDR3 sequence: CASSPLSAGGTAFF. The CDR3 DNA reads TGTGCCAGCAGCCCCCTTTCGGCGGGGGGGACGGCTTTCTTT.

The chain couples TRBV29-1 to TRBJ2-1, with 7 bases aligning to TRBD1. V shed 1 base and J 0 bases; nucleotides not matched to a gene: 9. Germline V CDR1 and CDR2: SQVTM, ANQGSEA. The CDR3 is 17 amino acids. CDR3 sequence (DNA): TGCAGCGTTGAAGTAGGGTCTTCAGGGGGCTCCTACAATGAGCAGTTCTTC. The encoded protein is CSVEVGSSGGSYNEQFF.

The chain has TRBV7-9 and TRBJ2-5; perhaps TRBD1 as D (5 bases). This CDR3 is built from 13 residues. With 4 bases removed from V and 4 bases from J, the gap between germline ends came to 10 bases. The germline V gene encodes CDR1 SEHNR and CDR2 FQNEAQ (reference sequence). CDR3 bases: TGTGCCAGCAGCTCTGAGACAGCAGAGACCCAGTACTTC. This encodes CASSSETAETQYF. The variable domain in full, with the rest retrieved from reference TRBV7-9 and TRBJ2-5, is DTGVSQNPRHKITKRGQNVTFRCDPISEHNRLYWYRQTLGQGPEFLTYFQNEAQLEKSRLLSDRFSAERPKGSFSTLEIQRTEQGDSAMYLCASSSETAETQYFGPGTRLLVL.

J is TRBJ1-5 and V is TRBV19, with TRBD1 identical over 10 bases. Germline V lookup: CDR1 LNHDA, CDR2 SQIVND (reference sequence). Trimming took 11 bases from V and 2 from J; bases not matched to a gene: 18. The CDR3 totals 18 residues. The CDR3 loop is CASKGGTGVGRGNQPQHF. Here the CDR3 DNA reads TGTGCCTCCAAGGGAGGGACAGGGGTTGGCAGAGGCAATCAGCCCCAGCATTTT.

This chain connects TRBV10-3 to TRBJ2-3; 10 positions match TRBD2. CDR1 is ENHRY, CDR2 SYGVKD, per germline. With 0 bases clipped from V and 4 bases from J, the junction kept 4 bases outside the gene matches. This CDR3 has 16 amino acids. CDR3 in amino acids: CAISESGLAGADTQYF. CDR3 bases: TGTGCCATCAGTGAGTCGGGGCTAGCGGGAGCAGATACGCAGTATTTT.

This clone is a singleton in its sample. V gene TRBV2 combines with J gene TRBJ2-7; the match to TRBD2 covers 16 bases. Per germline, CDR1 SNHLY and CDR2 FYNNEI. CDR3 length equals 17 residues. Trimming took 9 bases from V and 0 from J; bases not matched to a gene: 8. CDR3 loop: CASDPGLAGGGSYEQYF. Here the CDR3 DNA reads TGTGCCAGTGATCCGGGACTAGCGGGAGGGGGCTCCTACGAGCAGTACTTC.

This clone was recorded only once. V gene TRBV6-4 combines with J gene TRBJ1-2; D uncertain. This CDR3 region has 13 residues. Trimming removed 0 bases at V and 8 bases at J, with 10 bases between. Germline V gene sequence: CDR1 MRHNA, CDR2 SNTAGT. In DNA, the CDR3 is TGTGCCAGCAGTGACTCGAACGGGGTCGGCTACACCTTC. Translating it yields CASSDSNGVGYTF.

The chain links TRBV28 to TRBJ1-1; 7 bases match TRBD1. The CDR3 runs 13 residues. CDR1 is MDHEN, CDR2 SYDVKM, per germline. J gave up 4 bases and V 5 bases, and 4 bases lay outside the gene matches. As DNA, the CDR3 is TGTGCCAGCAGTGCGGACAGGCTCACTGAAGCTTTCTTT. It codes for CASSADRLTEAFF.

The gene calls are TRBV7-8 and TRBJ1-5; 7 bases are shared with TRBD1. Germline trimming cut 4 bases from V and 3 bases from J; bases unmatched to any gene: 15. CDR1 and CDR2 (germline): SGHVS, FQNEAQ. This CDR3 has 18 amino acids. CDR3 sequence (DNA): TGTGCCAGCAGCTCCGCGCGGTGGCAGGGGGTTTCCAATCAGCCCCAGCATTTT. The encoded protein is CASSSARWQGVSNQPQHF.

The rearrangement links TRBV28 to TRBJ1-1; D is uncertain. The germline V gene has CDR1 MDHEN and CDR2 SYDVKM. Between the trimmed V and J ends, which lost 2 bases and 4 bases, there was a span of 11 bases. The CDR3 runs to 14 residues. The CDR3 coding sequence is TGTGCCAGCAGTTTAGTTCGGGTTGGCACTGAAGCTTTCTTT. Its protein product is CASSLVRVGTEAFF.

CDR3: CASSLNYRGLNTEAFF. The CDR3 DNA sequence: TGTGCCAGCAGCTTAAACTACAGGGGCCTGAACACTGAAGCTTTCTTT. V is TRBV5-6 and J is TRBJ1-1; the match to TRBD1 covers 7 bases. Trimming cost V 2 bases and J 0 bases; bases outside gene matches: 7. The germline V gene encodes CDR1 SGHDT and CDR2 YYEEEE. The CDR3 runs 16 residues.

This clone was detected once. The rearrangement links TRBV25-1 to TRBJ1-2; 11 bases map to TRBD1. This CDR3 has 16 residues. The germline V gene has CDR1 MGHDK and CDR2 SYGVNS. V dropped 3 bases and J dropped 4; count of bases not matched to a gene: 7. This CDR3 is CASSEPGTGGTYGYTF. The CDR3 bases are TGTGCCAGCAGTGAGCCCGGGACAGGGGGAACCTATGGCTACACCTTC.